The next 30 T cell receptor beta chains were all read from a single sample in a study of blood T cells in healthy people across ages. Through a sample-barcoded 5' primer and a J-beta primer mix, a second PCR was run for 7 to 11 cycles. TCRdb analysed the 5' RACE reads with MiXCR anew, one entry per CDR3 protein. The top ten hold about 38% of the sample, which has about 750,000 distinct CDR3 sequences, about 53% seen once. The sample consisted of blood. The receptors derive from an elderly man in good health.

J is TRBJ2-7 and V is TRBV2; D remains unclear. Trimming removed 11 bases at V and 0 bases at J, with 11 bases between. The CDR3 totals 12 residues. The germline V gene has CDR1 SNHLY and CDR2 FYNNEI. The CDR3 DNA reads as TGTGCCGTCGGACGGGTCTCCTACGAGCAGTACTTC. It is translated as CAVGRVSYEQYF.

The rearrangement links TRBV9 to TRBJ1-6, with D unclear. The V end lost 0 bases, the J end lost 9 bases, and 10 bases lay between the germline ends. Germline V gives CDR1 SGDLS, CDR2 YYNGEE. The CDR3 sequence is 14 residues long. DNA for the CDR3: TGTGCCAGCAGCGTAGGGCAGGTTGGTTCACCCCTCCACTTT. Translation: CASSVGQVGSPLHF.

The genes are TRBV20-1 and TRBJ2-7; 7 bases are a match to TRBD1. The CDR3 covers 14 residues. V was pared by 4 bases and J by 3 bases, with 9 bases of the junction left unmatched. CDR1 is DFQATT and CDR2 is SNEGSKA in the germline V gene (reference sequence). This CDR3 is CSAKLETGIYEQYF. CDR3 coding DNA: TGCAGTGCTAAGTTGGAGACAGGGATCTACGAGCAGTACTTC.

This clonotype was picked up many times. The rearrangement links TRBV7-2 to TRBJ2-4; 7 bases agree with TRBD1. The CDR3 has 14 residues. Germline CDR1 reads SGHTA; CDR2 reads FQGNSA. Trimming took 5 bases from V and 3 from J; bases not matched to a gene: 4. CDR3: CASSPDRVKNIQYF. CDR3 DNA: TGTGCCAGCAGCCCCGACAGGGTCAAAAACATTCAGTACTTC.

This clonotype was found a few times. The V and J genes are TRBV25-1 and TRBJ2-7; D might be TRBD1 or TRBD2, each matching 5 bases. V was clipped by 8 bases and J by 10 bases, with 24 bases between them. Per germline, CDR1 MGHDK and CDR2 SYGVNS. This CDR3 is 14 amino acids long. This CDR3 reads CASLEWGSQRKQYF. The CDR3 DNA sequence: TGTGCCAGCCTAGAGTGGGGGAGCCAAAGGAAACAGTACTTC.

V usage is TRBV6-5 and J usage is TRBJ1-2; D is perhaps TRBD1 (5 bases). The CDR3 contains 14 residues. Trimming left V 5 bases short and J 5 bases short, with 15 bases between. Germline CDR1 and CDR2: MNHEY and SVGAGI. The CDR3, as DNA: TGTGCCAGCAGTGCCGGACCAGGGCTGTATGGCTACACCTTC. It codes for CASSAGPGLYGYTF.

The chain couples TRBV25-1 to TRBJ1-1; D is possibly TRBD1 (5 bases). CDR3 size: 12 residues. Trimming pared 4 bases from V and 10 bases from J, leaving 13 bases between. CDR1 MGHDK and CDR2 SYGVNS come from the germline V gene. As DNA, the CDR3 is TGTGCCAGCAGTGGACGGGTGGGGGGAGCTTTCTTT. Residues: CASSGRVGGAFF.

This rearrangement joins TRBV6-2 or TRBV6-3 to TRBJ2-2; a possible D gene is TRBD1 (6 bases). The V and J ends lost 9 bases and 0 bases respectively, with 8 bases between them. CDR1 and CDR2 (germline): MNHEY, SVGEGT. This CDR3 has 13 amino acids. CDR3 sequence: CARGTPNTGELFF. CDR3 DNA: TGTGCCAGGGGGACACCGAACACCGGGGAGCTGTTTTTT.

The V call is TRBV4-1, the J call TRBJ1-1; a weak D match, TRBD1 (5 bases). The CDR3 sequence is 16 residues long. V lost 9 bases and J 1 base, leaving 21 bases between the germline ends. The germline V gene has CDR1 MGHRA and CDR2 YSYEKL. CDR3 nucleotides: TGCGCCAGGAGAAAAGCCTGGGGGGTCCGGAACACTGAAGCTTTCTTT. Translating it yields CARRKAWGVRNTEAFF.

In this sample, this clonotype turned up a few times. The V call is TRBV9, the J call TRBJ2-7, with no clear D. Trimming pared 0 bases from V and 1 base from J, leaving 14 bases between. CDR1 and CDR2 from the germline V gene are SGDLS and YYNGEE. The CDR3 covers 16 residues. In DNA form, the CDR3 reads TGTGCCAGCAGCGTAGGAGGAGACTCTAATTCCTACGAGCAGTACTTC. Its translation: CASSVGGDSNSYEQYF.

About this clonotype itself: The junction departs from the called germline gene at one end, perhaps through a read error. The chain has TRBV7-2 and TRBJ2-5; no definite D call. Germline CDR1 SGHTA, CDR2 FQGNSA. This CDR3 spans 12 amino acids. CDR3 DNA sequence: TGTGCTAGCAGCTCCCCCCCTCTAACCCAGTACTTC. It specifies CASSSPPLTQYF.

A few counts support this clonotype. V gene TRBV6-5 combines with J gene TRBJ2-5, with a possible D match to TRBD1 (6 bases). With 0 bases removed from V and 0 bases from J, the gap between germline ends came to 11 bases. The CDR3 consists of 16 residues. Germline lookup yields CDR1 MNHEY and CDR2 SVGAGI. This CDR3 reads CASSYSPTGYQETQYF. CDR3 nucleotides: TGTGCCAGCAGTTACTCGCCAACAGGGTACCAAGAGACCCAGTACTTC.

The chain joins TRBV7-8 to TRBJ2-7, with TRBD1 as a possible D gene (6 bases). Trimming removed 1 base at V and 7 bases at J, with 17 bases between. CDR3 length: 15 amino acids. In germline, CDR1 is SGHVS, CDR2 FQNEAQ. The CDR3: CASSLVRTAPWEQYF. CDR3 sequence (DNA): TGTGCCAGCAGCTTAGTCCGGACAGCTCCTTGGGAGCAGTACTTC.

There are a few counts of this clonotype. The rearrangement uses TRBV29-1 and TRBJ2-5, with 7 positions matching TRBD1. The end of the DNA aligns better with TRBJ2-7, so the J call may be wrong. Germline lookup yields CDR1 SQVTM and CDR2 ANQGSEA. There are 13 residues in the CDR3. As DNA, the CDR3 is TGCAGCGTCCGCGGTCCCGGGACAGCCGAGCAGTACTTC. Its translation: CSVRGPGTAEQYF.

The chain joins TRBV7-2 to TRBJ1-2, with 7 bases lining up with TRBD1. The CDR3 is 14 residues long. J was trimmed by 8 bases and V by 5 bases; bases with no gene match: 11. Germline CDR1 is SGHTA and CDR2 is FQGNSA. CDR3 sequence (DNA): TGTGCCAGCAGCCCCTATGGACAGGAGAGAGGCTACACCTTC. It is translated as CASSPYGQERGYTF.

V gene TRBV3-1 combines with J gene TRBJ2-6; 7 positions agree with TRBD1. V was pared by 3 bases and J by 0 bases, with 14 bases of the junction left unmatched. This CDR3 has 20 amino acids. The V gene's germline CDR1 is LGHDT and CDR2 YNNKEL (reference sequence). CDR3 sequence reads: CASSHQKTGQFLSGANVLTF. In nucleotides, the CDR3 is TGTGCCAGCAGCCACCAGAAGACGGGACAGTTTCTCTCTGGGGCCAACGTCCTGACTTTC.

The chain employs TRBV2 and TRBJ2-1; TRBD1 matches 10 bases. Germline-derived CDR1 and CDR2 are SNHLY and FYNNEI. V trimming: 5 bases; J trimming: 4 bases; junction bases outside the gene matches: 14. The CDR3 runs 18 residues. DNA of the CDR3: TGTGCCAGCAGTCCGAGTCGTCCCGGGACAGGGGTGTACAATGAGCAGTTCTTC. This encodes CASSPSRPGTGVYNEQFF.

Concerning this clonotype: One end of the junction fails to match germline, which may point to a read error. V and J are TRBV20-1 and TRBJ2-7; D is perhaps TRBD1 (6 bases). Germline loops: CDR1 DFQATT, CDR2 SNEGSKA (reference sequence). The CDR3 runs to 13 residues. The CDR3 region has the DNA TGCAGTGCTAGAGATACAGGGACCTACGAGCGGTACTTC. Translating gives CSARDTGTYERYF.

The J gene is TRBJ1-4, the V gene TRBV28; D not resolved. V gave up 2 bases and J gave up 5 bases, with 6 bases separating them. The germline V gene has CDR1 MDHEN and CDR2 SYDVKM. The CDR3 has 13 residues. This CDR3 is CASSLQENEKLFF. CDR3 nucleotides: TGTGCCAGCAGTTTACAGGAGAATGAAAAACTGTTTTTT. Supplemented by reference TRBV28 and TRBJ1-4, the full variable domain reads DVKVTQSSRYLVKRTGEKVFLECVQDMDHENMFWYRQDPGLGLRLIYFSYDVKMKEKGDIPEGYSVSREKKERFSLILESASTNQTSMYLCASSLQENEKLFFGSGTQLSVL.

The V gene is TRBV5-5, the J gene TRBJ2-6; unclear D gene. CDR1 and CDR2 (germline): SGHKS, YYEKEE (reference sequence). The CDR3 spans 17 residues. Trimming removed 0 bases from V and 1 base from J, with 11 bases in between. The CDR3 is CASSLEPRESGANVLTF. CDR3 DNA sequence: TGTGCCAGCAGCTTGGAGCCGAGAGAATCTGGGGCCAACGTCCTGACTTTC.

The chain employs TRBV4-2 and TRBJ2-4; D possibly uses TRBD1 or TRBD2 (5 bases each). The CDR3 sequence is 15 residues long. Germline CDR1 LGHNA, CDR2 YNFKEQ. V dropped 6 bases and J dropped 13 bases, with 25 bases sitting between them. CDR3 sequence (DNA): TGTGCCAGCAGTCCCTACACCGGGGACCCGTTGGAGCAGTACTTC. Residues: CASSPYTGDPLEQYF.

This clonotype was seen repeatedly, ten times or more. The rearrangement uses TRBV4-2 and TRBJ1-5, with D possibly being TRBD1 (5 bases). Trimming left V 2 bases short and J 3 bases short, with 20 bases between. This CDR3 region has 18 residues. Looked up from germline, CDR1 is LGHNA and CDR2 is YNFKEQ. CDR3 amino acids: CASSQLGRGGALNQPQHF. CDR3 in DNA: TGTGCCAGCAGCCAATTAGGGAGGGGAGGGGCCCTCAATCAGCCCCAGCATTTT.

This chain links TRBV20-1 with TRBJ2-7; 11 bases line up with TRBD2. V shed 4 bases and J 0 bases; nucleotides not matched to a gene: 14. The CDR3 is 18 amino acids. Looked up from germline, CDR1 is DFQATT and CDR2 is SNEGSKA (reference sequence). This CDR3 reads CSATPGTSGYLSSYEQYF. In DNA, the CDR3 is TGCAGTGCTACCCCGGGGACTAGCGGTTACCTTAGCTCCTACGAGCAGTACTTC.

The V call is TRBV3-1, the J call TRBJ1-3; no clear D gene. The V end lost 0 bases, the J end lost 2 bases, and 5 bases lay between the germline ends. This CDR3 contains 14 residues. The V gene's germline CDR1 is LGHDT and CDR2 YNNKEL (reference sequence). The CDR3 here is CASSQESAGNTIYF. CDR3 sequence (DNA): TGTGCCAGCAGCCAAGAGTCTGCTGGAAACACCATATATTTT.

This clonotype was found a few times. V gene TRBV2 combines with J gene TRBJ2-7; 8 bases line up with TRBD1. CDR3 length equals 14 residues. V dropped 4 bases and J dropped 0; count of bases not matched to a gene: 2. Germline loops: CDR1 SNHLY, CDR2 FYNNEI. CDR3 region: CASSVGQASYEQYF. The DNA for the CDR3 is TGTGCCAGCAGTGTGGGACAGGCCTCCTACGAGCAGTACTTC.

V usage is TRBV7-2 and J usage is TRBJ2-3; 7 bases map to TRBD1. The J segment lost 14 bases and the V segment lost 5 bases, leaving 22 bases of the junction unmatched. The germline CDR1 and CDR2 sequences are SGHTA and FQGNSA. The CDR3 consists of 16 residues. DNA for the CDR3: TGTGCCAGCAGCATACCGGGACAGCCTAGCAACAGATACGCGTATTTT. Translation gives CASSIPGQPSNRYAYF.

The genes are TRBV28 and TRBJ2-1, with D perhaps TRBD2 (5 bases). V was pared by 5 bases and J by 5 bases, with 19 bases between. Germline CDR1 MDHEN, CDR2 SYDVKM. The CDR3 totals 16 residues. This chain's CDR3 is CASSPRWVAPNNEQFF. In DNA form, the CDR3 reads TGTGCCAGCAGTCCCCGATGGGTAGCGCCCAACAATGAGCAGTTCTTC.

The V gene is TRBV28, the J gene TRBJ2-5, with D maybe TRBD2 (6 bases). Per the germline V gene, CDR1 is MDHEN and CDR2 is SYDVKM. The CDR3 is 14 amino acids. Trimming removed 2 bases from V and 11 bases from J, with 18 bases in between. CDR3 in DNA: TGTGCCAGCAGTTTAGGGCCCAAAACGGGGGAGCAGTACTTC. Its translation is CASSLGPKTGEQYF.

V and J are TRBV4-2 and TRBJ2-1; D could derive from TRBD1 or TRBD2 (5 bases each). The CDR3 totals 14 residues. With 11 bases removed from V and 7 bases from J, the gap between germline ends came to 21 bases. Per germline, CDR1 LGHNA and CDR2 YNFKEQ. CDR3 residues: CAAGGGQGLNEQFF. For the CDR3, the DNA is TGTGCCGCCGGCGGCGGGCAGGGTTTAAATGAGCAGTTCTTC.

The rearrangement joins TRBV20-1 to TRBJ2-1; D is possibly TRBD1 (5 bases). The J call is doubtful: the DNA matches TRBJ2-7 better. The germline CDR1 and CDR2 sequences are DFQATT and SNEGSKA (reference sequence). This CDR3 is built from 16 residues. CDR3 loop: CSAQELGPSSYNEQYF. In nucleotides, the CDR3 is TGCAGTGCCCAAGAGCTGGGGCCGAGCTCCTACAATGAGCAGTACTTC.